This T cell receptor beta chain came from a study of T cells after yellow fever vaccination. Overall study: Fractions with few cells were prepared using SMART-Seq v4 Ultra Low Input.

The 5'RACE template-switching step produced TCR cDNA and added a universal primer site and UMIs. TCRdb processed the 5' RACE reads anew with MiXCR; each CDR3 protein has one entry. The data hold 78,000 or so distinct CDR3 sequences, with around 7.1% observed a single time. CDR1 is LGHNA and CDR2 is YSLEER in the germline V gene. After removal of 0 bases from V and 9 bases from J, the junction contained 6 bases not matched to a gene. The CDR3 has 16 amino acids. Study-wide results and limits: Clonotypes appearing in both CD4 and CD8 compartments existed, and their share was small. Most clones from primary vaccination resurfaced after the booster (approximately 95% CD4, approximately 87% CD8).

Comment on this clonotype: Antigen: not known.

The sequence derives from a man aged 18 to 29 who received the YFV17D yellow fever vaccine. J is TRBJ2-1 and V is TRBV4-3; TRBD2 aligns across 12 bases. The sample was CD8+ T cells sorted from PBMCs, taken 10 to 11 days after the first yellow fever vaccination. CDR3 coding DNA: TGCGCCAGCAGCCAAGACCTAGCGGGGGGGCTCGGTGAGCAGTTCTTC. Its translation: CASSQDLAGGLGEQFF.